The entry below gives a single T cell receptor beta chain sequence along with its context. Its specific antigen is unknown. Base qualities are not recorded, but no much larger clone differs from it by a single base. TCRbeta CDR3 regions were amplified from genomic DNA by means of the immunoSEQ Assay, a bias-controlled multiplex PCR. In the authors' own workflow: Within the assay, amplification of reference gene primers was used to estimate how many nucleated cells each sample contained. To quantify the absolute abundance of each unique TCRbeta CDR3 rearrangement, sequence reads were collapsed and filtered. For each sample, productive Simpson clonality was calculated as the square root of Simpson's diversity index over productive rearrangements. In TCRdb, the immuneACCESS table is reduced to in-frame sequences with V and J assigned. These tables do not hold every clone; where another copy was compared, an unresolved V gene accounts for under half, and the others remain unexplained. The V and J calls and clone size come from that table; D and trimming were worked out from the DNA. Present in this sample are roughly 80,000 clones, roughly nine tenths of which were seen just once. The top ten clonotypes cover 1.5% to 2% of the sample.

Collaborating institutions collected whole blood in K2EDTA tubes following their own protocols. For TCRbeta analysis, collaborators shipped samples as frozen whole blood, isolated PBMCs, or DNA extracted from either of those sample types. The record originates from a study of blood T cell repertoires in COVID-19 (TCRdb year 2020). Background for the entire study: Collaborator samples came from the United States, Italy and Spain and covered acute and convalescent phases of COVID-19. Subjects who had been exposed to COVID-19, were actively infected with it, or had recovered from it provided the deeply sampled blood TCRbeta repertoires that made up the dataset. The repertoires were made available in a free public database intended to serve as a resource for research on the immune response to SARS-CoV-2. Where available, HLA class I and class II types were taken from metadata supplied by the sample provider and were not determined by assay-based typing. The material from the prospective study consisted of cDNA or gDNA derived from T cells, B-cell-depleted T cells, or PBMCs. Samples came from the ongoing ImmuneRACE study (first 160 participants) plus 1,254 subjects from 6 global collaborators. Nearly every sample came with metadata listing a de-identified subject ID, COVID-19 status, age in years and sex. The study at large found these results: Clinical and demographic metadata were provided uncurated, with the amount varying by source and participant.

According to the germline V gene, CDR1 reads SGHDT and CDR2 reads YYEEEE. V lost 0 bases and J lost 7 bases; the stretch between them is 20 bases long. The CDR3 spans 16 residues, from the cysteine through the phenylalanine. The retained sequence is limited to the CDR3, 48 bases, with the frame set at the first base. Sequenced: peripheral blood. The chain was built from TRBV5-6 and TRBJ2-7, with the D gene uncertain. The source of this sequence is a woman aged 45-59 years in a cohort sampled during active COVID-19. The CDR3 is CASSLVSGGRFGEQYF. The DNA is as follows: TGTGCCAGCAGCTTGGTGAGTGGCGGCCGTTTTGGTGAGCAGTACTTC. Supplemented by the reference TRBV5-6 and TRBJ2-7 proteins around the CDR3, the complete variable domain is DAGVTQSPTHLIKTRGQQVTLRCSPKSGHDTVSWYQQALGQGPQFIFQYYEEEERQRGNFPDRFSGHQFPNYSSELNVNALLLGDSALYLCASSLVSGGRFGEQYFGPGTRLTVT.